This entry describes one T cell receptor (beta chain). Donor samples were obtained from healthy Caucasian individuals from Russia, aged 6 to 90. Each donor had 8.5 to 10 milliliters of peripheral blood drawn. The amount of total RNA extracted per sample was at least 5.5 micrograms. This CDR3 is 14 amino acids long. V shed 4 bases and J shed 0 bases, with 10 bases lying between them. CDR1 DFQATT and CDR2 SNEGSKA come from the germline V gene (reference sequence). This sample stems from a study of blood T cells in healthy people across ages. The use of a sample-barcoded 5' primer and a J-beta primer mix characterized a second PCR of about 6 to 12 cycles. At least 2.5 million CDR3-containing paired-end reads were obtained per sample. MiXCR, run by TCRdb on the 5' RACE reads, gives a single entry per CDR3 protein. Of about 770,000 distinct CDR3 sequences in the sample, 40% to 50% were seen once.

The gene calls are TRBV20-1 and TRBJ2-4, with D possibly matching TRBD1 (5 bases). Sequenced material: blood. This sequence was found in a man aged 60-69 years in good health. The CDR3 protein is CSAKQELAKNIQYF. The CDR3 nucleotides read TGCAGTGCTAAACAGGAATTAGCCAAAAACATTCAGTACTTC.